These 3 T cell receptor beta chains were sequenced from one sample in a study of beta chain features in type 1 diabetes. Study-wide results and limits: A moderate, significant TCRB CDR3 shortening appeared in type 1 diabetes across four CD4+ subsets.

What these receptors recognize is not known. Since all of the isolated RNA was reverse transcribed, expressed TCRB transcripts were what got sequenced. This table comes from immunoSEQ multiplex PCR, and its TCRdb copy is limited to in-frame clones, with some not included. The sample carries more than 250,000 clones, 15% recorded once. Material: naive CD4+ T cells from blood. These receptors came from a man in his late teens or twenties with type 1 diabetes.

In its sample, this clone was seen a few times. CDR3 bases: TGTGCCAGCAGCACCCTAGGTGACTCTGGAAACACCATATATTTT. Translated: CASSTLGDSGNTIYF. The V and J genes are TRBV9 and TRBJ1-3, with D hard to call. The V end lost 4 bases, the J end lost 0 bases, and 11 bases lay between the germline ends. Germline V gene sequence: CDR1 SGDLS, CDR2 YYNGEE. The CDR3 extends over 15 amino acids.

V usage is TRBV5-1 and J usage is TRBJ2-5; 8 nucleotides line up with TRBD2. The CDR3 length is 14 residues. J was trimmed by 3 bases and V by 5 bases; bases with no gene match: 6. CDR1 is SGHRS and CDR2 is YFSETQ in the germline V gene. DNA for the CDR3: TGCGCCAGCAGTTCCCCGGGGGGGAAAGAGACCCAGTACTTC. Translating it yields CASSSPGGKETQYF.

The rearrangement joins TRBV20-1 to TRBJ1-1; D is unclear. The germline CDR1 and CDR2 sequences are DFQATT and SNEGSKA (reference sequence). Trimming removed 6 bases at V and 0 bases at J, with 5 bases between. The CDR3 covers 11 residues. In nucleotides, the CDR3 is TGCAGTGCGTCCGTGAACACTGAAGCTTTCTTT. It translates to CSASVNTEAFF.